A single sample is the source of the 20 T cell receptor beta chains below, sequenced in a study of blood T cell repertoires in COVID-19. The repertoire was sequenced with immunoSEQ multiplex PCR; TCRdb's copy has only in-frame clones and lacks some. The table shows 350,000 or so clones, with approximately 90% occurring only once. Sequencing input: peripheral blood. Receptors originate from a woman between 55 and 75 years old with COVID-19, enrolled during active disease.

The V call is TRBV29-1, the J call TRBJ1-2; 7 bases are a match to TRBD1. Losses at the gene ends were 8 bases for V and 1 base for J; bases not matched to a gene: 4. The CDR3 length is 12 residues. The germline CDR1 and CDR2 sequences are SQVTM and ANQGSEA. The chain's CDR3 is CSTGDSNYGYTF. The DNA of the CDR3 is TGCAGCACTGGGGACAGTAACTATGGCTACACCTTC.

This clone was detected once. J is TRBJ2-3 and V is TRBV2; 8 bases map to TRBD2. Unmatched junction bases numbered 2, after V lost 6 bases and J lost 0 bases. The germline V gene has CDR1 SNHLY and CDR2 FYNNEI. The CDR3 loop spans 14 amino acids. CDR3 sequence (DNA): TGTGCCAGCAGCGGGGGGGACAGCACAGATACGCAGTATTTT. Translating it yields CASSGGDSTDTQYF.

The table lists this clone with a count of one. The J gene is TRBJ2-1, the V gene TRBV7-6; D is undetermined. The CDR3 has 19 residues. Germline V gene sequence: CDR1 SGHVS, CDR2 FNYEAQ. Trimming shortened V by 3 bases and J by 0 bases, and 21 bases separated the two germline ends. CDR3 protein: CASSFIPPAEASSYNEQFF. In DNA form, the CDR3 reads TGTGCCAGCAGCTTTATCCCCCCCGCTGAGGCGAGCTCCTACAATGAGCAGTTCTTC.

The rearrangement uses TRBV6-6 and TRBJ1-5, with 9 bases lining up with TRBD1. The CDR3 length is 13 residues. The germline V gene has CDR1 MNHNY and CDR2 SVGAGI (reference sequence). V dropped 6 bases and J dropped 7; count of bases not matched to a gene: 4. CDR3: CASRDRGMQPQHF. CDR3 coding DNA: TGTGCCAGCAGGGACAGGGGAATGCAGCCCCAGCATTTT.

CDR3 loop: CASRSPGQGLDGYTF. DNA of the CDR3: TGTGCCAGCAGATCGCCGGGACAGGGATTGGATGGCTACACCTTC. V is TRBV28 and J is TRBJ1-2; 9 nucleotides agree with TRBD1. J was trimmed by 6 bases and V by 6 bases; bases with no gene match: 11. Germline V lookup: CDR1 MDHEN, CDR2 SYDVKM. This CDR3 region has 15 residues.

This chain links TRBV24-1 with TRBJ1-1; 8 nucleotides agree with TRBD1. This CDR3 contains 16 residues. V shed 4 bases, J shed 2 bases, and the junction held 8 bases outside the gene matches. From germline, CDR1 is KGHDR and CDR2 SFDVKD. DNA for the CDR3: TGTGCCACCAGTGACCGTAAACAGGGGGGCAACACTGAAGCTTTCTTT. Its protein product is CATSDRKQGGNTEAFF.

A few counts support this clone. The chain combines TRBV19 with TRBJ2-7; unclear D gene. Trimming removed 7 bases from V and 6 bases from J, with 13 bases in between. Germline V gene lookup returns CDR1 LNHDA and CDR2 SQIVND (reference sequence). This CDR3 spans 12 amino acids. The CDR3 DNA is TGTGCCAGTACCACGGGTTCTGGCGAGCAGTACTTC. Amino acids: CASTTGSGEQYF.

The chain employs TRBV15 and TRBJ1-2; a weak D match, TRBD1 (6 bases). This CDR3 is 15 amino acids long. V was pared by 1 base and J by 7 bases, with 16 bases between. Germline V gene sequence: CDR1 LNHNV, CDR2 YYDKDF (reference sequence). CDR3 bases: TGTGCCACCAGCAGAGGAACAGGGATGACTGTTGGCTACACCTTC. Protein: CATSRGTGMTVGYTF.

The CDR3 coding sequence is TGTGCCAGCGGACAGGGGGCATGGAATGAGCAGTTCTTC. Its translation: CASGQGAWNEQFF. V gene TRBV11-1 combines with J gene TRBJ2-1; TRBD1 aligns across 11 bases. The V and J ends lost 8 bases and 7 bases, in that order; junction bases with no gene match: 4. Germline CDR1 reads SGHAT; CDR2 reads FQDESV (reference sequence). The CDR3 totals 13 residues.

V usage is TRBV27 and J usage is TRBJ1-1, with TRBD1 matching over 7 bases. This CDR3 has 15 amino acids. Germline assignment: CDR1 MNHEY and CDR2 SMNVEV (reference sequence). The J segment lost 2 bases and the V segment lost 8 bases, leaving 11 bases of the junction unmatched. For the CDR3, the DNA is TGTGCCAGCGCCAAAGGGGGCCAGGGAAACACTGAAGCTTTCTTT. This encodes CASAKGGQGNTEAFF.

This sequence joins TRBV20-1 and TRBJ1-2, with D hard to call. This CDR3 comprises 11 residues. Trimming removed 5 bases at V and 7 bases at J, with 11 bases between. From germline, CDR1 is DFQATT and CDR2 SNEGSKA (reference sequence). The CDR3 here is CSAYEVVGYTF. The DNA for the CDR3 is TGCAGTGCTTACGAGGTGGTTGGCTACACCTTC.

The rearrangement links TRBV12-3 or TRBV12-4 to TRBJ1-1; D is ambiguous. This CDR3 has 11 amino acids. The V and J ends lost 5 bases and 8 bases respectively, with 9 bases between them. The CDR3 here is CASSTSVEAFF. CDR3 sequence (DNA): TGTGCCAGCAGTACCTCGGTCGAAGCTTTCTTT.

V usage is TRBV5-4 and J usage is TRBJ2-6; tentatively, D is TRBD1 (6 bases). The CDR3 has 18 amino acids. Germline-derived CDR1 and CDR2 are SGHNT and YYREEE (reference sequence). Between the trimmed V and J ends, which lost 6 bases and 0 bases, there was a span of 19 bases. The chain's CDR3 is CASIITGKPRSGANVLTF. The CDR3 nucleotides are TGTGCCAGCATCATAACAGGGAAGCCACGCTCTGGGGCCAACGTCCTGACTTTC.

This chain links TRBV5-1 with TRBJ2-7; maybe TRBD2 (7 bases). The CDR3 spans 14 residues. Germline V gives CDR1 SGHRS, CDR2 YFSETQ. V lost 4 bases, J lost 5 bases, and 16 bases lay in between. The CDR3 region has the DNA TGCGCCAGCAGCCGAGGGGGGGACGCCCACGAGCAGTACTTC. Translation: CASSRGGDAHEQYF.

This clone was picked up one time. The chain recombines TRBV5-1 with TRBJ2-2; 8 positions match TRBD1. Germline CDR1 SGHRS, CDR2 YFSETQ. V lost 8 bases, J lost 3 bases, and 6 bases stayed unmatched. The CDR3 has 14 residues. The CDR3 reads CASNTGGHTGELFF. The CDR3 nucleotides read TGCGCCAGTAATACAGGGGGTCACACCGGGGAGCTGTTTTTT. The full variable domain, completed using reference TRBV5-1 and TRBJ2-2, is KAGVTQTPRYLIKTRGQQVTLSCSPISGHRSVSWYQQTPGQGLQFLFEYFSETQRNKGNFPGRFSGRQFSNSRSEMNVSTLELGDSALYLCASNTGGHTGELFFGEGSRLTVL.

The chain carries TRBV5-1 and TRBJ1-2; unclear D gene. The CDR3 spans 15 residues. Germline V CDR1 and CDR2: SGHRS, YFSETQ. Trimming took off 0 bases at V and 2 bases at J, with 11 bases between the two ends. The CDR3 sequence: CASSLGGMGNYGYTF. The CDR3 DNA reads as TGCGCCAGCAGCTTGGGCGGGATGGGAAACTATGGCTACACCTTC. Combining the CDR3 with reference TRBV5-1 and TRBJ1-2 gives the whole variable domain KAGVTQTPRYLIKTRGQQVTLSCSPISGHRSVSWYQQTPGQGLQFLFEYFSETQRNKGNFPGRFSGRQFSNSRSEMNVSTLELGDSALYLCASSLGGMGNYGYTFGSGTRLTVV.

This chain joins TRBV10-3 and TRBJ1-1, with TRBD1 as a possible D gene (5 bases). The germline CDR1 and CDR2 sequences are ENHRY and SYGVKD. This CDR3 spans 14 amino acids. The V end was cut by 7 bases, the J end by 0 bases, with 12 bases between. The CDR3 loop reads CAIKGSIMNTEAFF. The CDR3 DNA sequence: TGTGCCATCAAGGGGTCAATAATGAACACTGAAGCTTTCTTT.

The chain has TRBV18 and TRBJ2-3; TRBD1 agrees at 7 bases. With 1 base clipped from V and 2 bases from J, the junction kept 12 bases outside the gene matches. The germline V gene encodes CDR1 KGHSH and CDR2 LQKENI. The CDR3 has 18 residues. CDR3 nucleotide sequence: TGTGCCAGCTCACCACTTCCCCAGGGAAGGGGGCCCACAGATACGCAGTATTTT. It yields the protein CASSPLPQGRGPTDTQYF.

The CDR3 nucleotides are TGTGCCAGCTCACCCGGAGGGGCGGGATTGAGAGCTTTCTTT. It is translated as CASSPGGAGLRAFF. The chain joins TRBV18 to TRBJ1-1; tentative D call: TRBD1 (5 bases). Germline loops: CDR1 KGHSH, CDR2 LQKENI. V was shortened by 3 bases and J by 10 bases, with 18 bases between the two germline ends. This CDR3 spans 14 amino acids.

The genes are TRBV19 and TRBJ1-1; 7 bases line up with TRBD1. V was pared by 1 base and J by 0 bases, with 2 bases of the junction left unmatched. Looked up from germline, CDR1 is LNHDA and CDR2 is SQIVND (reference sequence). The CDR3 sequence is 15 residues long. The CDR3 loop reads CASSIGGQMNTEAFF. The DNA of the CDR3 is TGTGCCAGTAGTATAGGGGGACAGATGAACACTGAAGCTTTCTTT.